The next 30 T cell receptor beta chains were all read from a single sample in a study of post-analysis software for immune sequencing data (dated by TCRdb to about 2015). Broader findings and caveats from the paper: Four or five TRBV segments, including TRBV5-6, TRBV5-1 and TRBV20-1, were significantly more frequent in patients than controls.

No antigen has been identified for these receptors. Libraries were made using PCR. This sample was sequenced with an Illumina HiSeq 2500. To reduce PCR and sequencing biases, unique molecular identifiers were incorporated into the TCR beta cDNA libraries. TCRdb trimmed the raw reads at Q25, called clones with MiXCR and kept productive beta chains. Every distinct CDR3 protein forms one entry, paired with its most common genes and DNA. The sample table shows about 680,000 distinct CDR3 sequences, and approximately 59% are seen once. Of the sample, about 11% is held by the ten largest clones. The sample taken for sequencing was blood. These receptor sequences come from a girl aged 2 to 10 with multiple sclerosis.

A few counts support this clonotype. The genes are TRBV3-1 and TRBJ1-2; D gene unclear. Germline assignment: CDR1 LGHDT and CDR2 YNNKEL (reference sequence). Between the trimmed V and J ends, which lost 0 bases and 5 bases, there was a span of 13 bases. CDR3 length equals 15 residues. CDR3 residues: CASSQDPTLYYGYTF. CDR3 coding DNA: TGTGCCAGCAGCCAAGATCCGACGCTCTATTATGGCTACACCTTC.

This clonotype appeared many times. The genes are TRBV10-3 and TRBJ2-3; D is tentatively TRBD1 or TRBD2 (5 bases each). The V and J ends lost 6 bases and 4 bases respectively, with 14 bases between them. CDR1 and CDR2 from the germline V gene are ENHRY and SYGVKD. The length of the CDR3 is 14 residues. Here the CDR3 reads CAISGQADADTQYF. In DNA form, the CDR3 reads TGTGCCATCAGCGGACAAGCGGACGCAGATACGCAGTATTTT.

The chain is built from TRBV6-5 and TRBJ1-2; 9 bases agree with TRBD1. Germline V gene lookup returns CDR1 MNHEY and CDR2 SVGAGI. J lost 8 bases, V lost 6 bases, and 10 bases had no gene match. The CDR3 consists of 14 residues. The CDR3 DNA follows: TGTGCCAGCAGACTTCTAACAGGGGGCAGAGGCTACACCTTC. This codes for CASRLLTGGRGYTF.

The gene calls are TRBV11-2 and TRBJ2-1; 8 bases map to TRBD2. The V gene's germline CDR1 is SGHAT and CDR2 FQNNGV. CDR3 length equals 15 residues. V gave up 5 bases and J gave up 9 bases; unmatched junction bases: 12. This chain's CDR3 is CASSIYLAGGGEQFF. CDR3 sequence (DNA): TGTGCCAGCAGCATCTACTTGGCGGGGGGCGGTGAGCAGTTCTTC.

V and J are TRBV4-3 and TRBJ2-1; 10 bases agree with TRBD1. The CDR3 runs to 18 residues. CDR1 and CDR2 (germline): LGHNA, YSLEER. After removal of 0 bases from V and 7 bases from J, the junction contained 12 bases not matched to a gene. The CDR3 nucleotides read TGCGCCAGCAGCCAAGATCCAGTGCCGGGACAGGGGAGAAATGAGCAGTTCTTC. Protein product: CASSQDPVPGQGRNEQFF.

The genes are TRBV6-6 and TRBJ1-5; tentative D call: TRBD1 (5 bases). The V end lost 8 bases, the J end lost 1 base, and 9 bases lay between the germline ends. CDR1 is MNHNY, CDR2 SVGAGI, per germline (reference sequence). This CDR3 comprises 13 residues. Here the CDR3 DNA reads TGTGCCAGCGGGGCACTGAGCAATCAGCCCCAGCATTTT. Its protein product is CASGALSNQPQHF.

This clonotype was counted a single time. This chain uses TRBV7-3 with TRBJ2-1, with D hard to call. Germline values: CDR1 SGHTA, CDR2 FQGTGA. V was pared by 5 bases and J by 2 bases, with 13 bases between. There are 15 residues in the CDR3. The CDR3 sequence is CASSPRMSPYNEQFF. The CDR3 bases are TGTGCCAGCAGCCCCCGAATGAGTCCCTACAATGAGCAGTTCTTC. Full variable domain (rest looked up from reference TRBV7-3 and TRBJ2-1): GAGVSQTPSNKVTEKGKYVELRCDPISGHTALYWYRQSLGQGPEFLIYFQGTGAADDSGLPNDRFFAVRPEGSVSTLKIQRTERGDSAVYLCASSPRMSPYNEQFFGPGTRLTVL.

The chain carries TRBV4-3 and TRBJ1-2; 7 nucleotides line up with TRBD1. The ends lost 0 bases at V and 6 bases at J; junction bases unmatched: 4. The germline CDR1 and CDR2 sequences are LGHNA and YSLEER. This CDR3 contains 14 residues. The CDR3 is CASSQDGTAHGYTF. In nucleotides, the CDR3 is TGCGCCAGCAGCCAAGATGGGACAGCCCATGGCTACACCTTC.

The rearrangement joins TRBV10-3 to TRBJ2-6; 9 bases map to TRBD1. Germline V CDR1 and CDR2: ENHRY, SYGVKD. V dropped 0 bases and J dropped 2; count of bases not matched to a gene: 8. The CDR3 covers 19 residues. In DNA, the CDR3 is TGTGCCATCAGTGAGTCTATCGGACAGGGGAATACTGGGGCCAACGTCCTGACTTTC. This gives the protein CAISESIGQGNTGANVLTF.

The CDR3 here is CASSKGVLSYEQYF. CDR3 DNA: TGTGCCAGCAGCAAAGGGGTGCTCTCCTACGAGCAGTACTTC. This rearrangement joins TRBV21-1 to TRBJ2-7. TRBV21-1 is classified as a pseudogene. The CDR3 is 14 residues long.

The chain has TRBV20-1 and TRBJ2-3; D not certain. The V end lost 5 bases, the J end lost 2 bases, and 14 bases lay between the germline ends. Germline lookup yields CDR1 DFQATT and CDR2 SNEGSKA (reference sequence). The CDR3 contains 14 residues. The CDR3 loop reads CSASRSRLTDTQYF. The CDR3 nucleotides read TGCAGTGCTTCGAGGTCGAGACTCACAGATACGCAGTATTTT.

This clonotype was observed a single time. The rearrangement links TRBV27 to TRBJ2-7; 9 bases are shared with TRBD1. The CDR3 contains 13 residues. Germline V CDR1 and CDR2: MNHEY, SMNVEV (reference sequence). J was trimmed by 5 bases and V by 8 bases; bases with no gene match: 7. The CDR3 reads CASQRDRENEQYF. The CDR3 coding sequence is TGTGCCAGCCAAAGGGACAGGGAGAACGAGCAGTACTTC.

The gene calls are TRBV4-3 and TRBJ2-2, with D perhaps matching TRBD1 (6 bases). Germline V gene sequence: CDR1 LGHNA, CDR2 YSLEER. V was cut by 1 base and J by 5 bases, with 14 bases left in between. The length of the CDR3 is 16 residues. For the CDR3, the DNA is TGCGCCAGCAGCCAAGTGGCCAGCCAGGGGACCGGGGAGCTGTTTTTT. It specifies CASSQVASQGTGELFF.

A few counts support this clonotype. The chain uses TRBV6-5 and TRBJ2-5; 7 bases agree with TRBD1. The V and J ends lost 9 bases and 3 bases, in that order; junction bases with no gene match: 13. CDR1 is MNHEY, CDR2 SVGAGI, per germline. The CDR3 spans 15 residues. The CDR3 bases are TGTGCCAGTCAGCCCCCGGGGACAGCAAAAGAGACCCAGTACTTC. This codes for CASQPPGTAKETQYF.

The rearrangement uses TRBV19 and TRBJ2-7, with 10 bases aligning to TRBD2. This CDR3 spans 16 amino acids. V trimming: 5 bases; J trimming: 2 bases; junction bases outside the gene matches: 9. Germline CDR1 reads LNHDA; CDR2 reads SQIVND (reference sequence). CDR3 residues: CASSPLTSGSTYEQYF. DNA of the CDR3: TGTGCCAGTAGTCCCTTGACTAGCGGGTCAACCTACGAGCAGTACTTC.

V usage is TRBV20-1 and J usage is TRBJ1-1; D uncertain. The CDR3 is made up of 14 amino acids. Looked up from germline, CDR1 is DFQATT and CDR2 is SNEGSKA (reference sequence). Between the trimmed V and J ends, which lost 6 bases and 3 bases, there was a span of 17 bases. CDR3 DNA sequence: TGCAGTGCCGAAGAAAAAACGTGGTACACTGAAGCTTTCTTT. Translated, it gives CSAEEKTWYTEAFF.

The rearrangement uses TRBV28 and TRBJ2-3; 7 bases are a match to TRBD1. The CDR3 is 13 residues long. Germline CDR1 MDHEN, CDR2 SYDVKM. The ends lost 6 bases at V and 5 bases at J; junction bases unmatched: 5. CDR3 nucleotide sequence: TGTGCCAGCAGGTCCACAGGGGTAGATACGCAGTATTTT. As protein: CASRSTGVDTQYF.

The chain couples TRBV7-8 to TRBJ2-1; TRBD1 matches at 9 bases. The V segment lost 2 bases and the J segment 7 bases; nucleotides outside the gene matches: 3. The germline gives CDR1 SGHVS, CDR2 FQNEAQ. This CDR3 is built from 14 residues. The CDR3 bases are TGTGCCAGCAGCTTACCGGGGACAGGGAATGAGCAGTTCTTC. Its translation is CASSLPGTGNEQFF. The variable domain in full, completed from reference TRBV7-8 and TRBJ2-1, reads GAGVSQSPRYKVAKRGQDVALRCDPISGHVSLFWYQQALGQGPEFLTYFQNEAQLDKSGLPSDRFFAERPEGSVSTLKIQRTQQEDSAVYLCASSLPGTGNEQFFGPGTRLTVL.

The V and J genes are TRBV7-9 and TRBJ2-3, with 10 positions matching TRBD2. CDR1 and CDR2 (germline): SEHNR, FQNEAQ (reference sequence). This CDR3 is 16 amino acids long. Unmatched junction bases numbered 9, after V lost 4 bases and J lost 5 bases. In DNA form, the CDR3 reads TGTGCCAGCAGCTCCGCAACTAGCGGGATAAAAGATACGCAGTATTTT. Translated: CASSSATSGIKDTQYF.

The chain employs TRBV15 and TRBJ2-1; D may be TRBD1 (6 bases). Germline CDR1 and CDR2: LNHNV and YYDKDF (reference sequence). Trimming took 6 bases from V and 6 from J, leaving 18 bases between them. This CDR3 spans 15 amino acids. CDR3 sequence: CATSPSTRGFNEQFF. The CDR3 region has the DNA TGTGCCACCAGTCCGAGTACGAGGGGGTTCAATGAGCAGTTCTTC. The full variable domain, with the rest looked up from reference TRBV15 and TRBJ2-1, is DAMVIQNPRYQVTQFGKPVTLSCSQTLNHNVMYWYQQKSSQAPKLLFHYYDKDFNNEADTPDNFQSRRPNTSFCFLDIRSPGLGDTAMYLCATSPSTRGFNEQFFGPGTRLTVL.

V gene TRBV29-1 combines with J gene TRBJ2-3, with a tentative D call TRBD2 (6 bases). V was clipped by 3 bases and J by 3 bases, with 10 bases between them. There are 13 residues in the CDR3. Germline-derived CDR1 and CDR2 are SQVTM and ANQGSEA. This CDR3 reads CSVDSGGTDTQYF. CDR3 DNA: TGCAGCGTTGACTCCGGGGGAACAGATACGCAGTATTTT.

A few counts support this clonotype. V is TRBV7-3 and J is TRBJ2-1; 12 nucleotides agree with TRBD2. CDR3 size: 16 residues. The J segment lost 6 bases and the V segment lost 3 bases, leaving 6 bases of the junction unmatched. The germline CDR1 and CDR2 sequences are SGHTA and FQGTGA. This CDR3 is CASSFPLAGGVNEQFF. CDR3 bases: TGTGCCAGCAGCTTCCCGCTAGCGGGAGGGGTCAATGAGCAGTTCTTC.

This clonotype was recorded many times. The genes are TRBV29-1 and TRBJ2-1, with D unclear. The CDR3 contains 14 residues. The V gene's germline CDR1 is SQVTM and CDR2 ANQGSEA. V gave up 0 bases and J gave up 6 bases, with 12 bases separating them. The CDR3 is CSVEDSSGSNEQFF. The CDR3 DNA reads as TGCAGCGTTGAAGACTCGTCAGGAAGCAATGAGCAGTTCTTC.

The chain combines TRBV25-1 with TRBJ2-5; D gene uncertain. There are 16 residues in the CDR3. V gave up 5 bases and J gave up 4 bases, with 20 bases separating them. Germline V gene data show CDR1 as MGHDK and CDR2 as SYGVNS. The CDR3 region is CASSLTSERFLETQYF. CDR3 in DNA: TGTGCCAGCAGTCTAACATCGGAGAGGTTTTTAGAGACCCAGTACTTC.

The rearrangement uses TRBV5-1 and TRBJ1-2; no clear D gene. The CDR3 is 14 amino acids. Germline V gene sequence: CDR1 SGHRS, CDR2 YFSETQ. Trimming pared 4 bases from V and 1 base from J, leaving 11 bases between. This CDR3 reads CASSHYSFNYGYTF. The CDR3 bases are TGCGCCAGCAGCCACTACAGCTTTAACTATGGCTACACCTTC. The full variable domain, rest sourced from reference TRBV5-1 and TRBJ1-2, is KAGVTQTPRYLIKTRGQQVTLSCSPISGHRSVSWYQQTPGQGLQFLFEYFSETQRNKGNFPGRFSGRQFSNSRSEMNVSTLELGDSALYLCASSHYSFNYGYTFGSGTRLTVV.

The chain joins TRBV5-1 to TRBJ2-3; D gene uncertain. The V and J ends lost 1 base and 1 base respectively, with 7 bases between them. The CDR3 extends over 14 amino acids. In germline, CDR1 is SGHRS, CDR2 YFSETQ. The CDR3 nucleotides are TGCGCCAGCAGCTTGAACCAGCGCACAGATACGCAGTATTTT. This codes for CASSLNQRTDTQYF.

V and J are TRBV7-9 and TRBJ1-4, with D possibly matching TRBD1 (5 bases). Per germline, CDR1 SEHNR and CDR2 FQNEAQ (reference sequence). V was pared by 0 bases and J by 0 bases, with 11 bases between. The CDR3 sequence is 17 residues long. CDR3 amino acids: CASSLAGKGPTNEKLFF. In nucleotides, the CDR3 is TGTGCCAGCAGCTTAGCAGGGAAGGGGCCAACTAATGAAAAACTGTTTTTT.

Notes on this clonotype: The junction departs from the called germline gene at one end, perhaps through a read error. The genes are TRBV9 and TRBJ2-7, with D maybe TRBD2 (5 bases). This CDR3 is built from 12 residues. In germline, CDR1 is SGDLS, CDR2 YYNGEE. CDR3 bases: TGTGCCGGCAGCCACTCAGGAGGCGAGCAGTACTTC. This codes for CAGSHSGGEQYF.

The chain employs TRBV29-1 and TRBJ1-2; weak D call: TRBD1 (6 bases). V was cut by 1 base and J by 5 bases, with 20 bases left in between. The germline gives CDR1 SQVTM, CDR2 ANQGSEA. The CDR3 covers 16 residues. CDR3 nucleotides: TGCAGCGTTGAAGGGGAGGGGGAAAATGGATCGTATGGCTACACCTTC. Translation: CSVEGEGENGSYGYTF.

The V gene is TRBV20-1, the J gene TRBJ1-5; D remains unclear. Germline V gene data show CDR1 as DFQATT and CDR2 as SNEGSKA (reference sequence). V lost 3 bases and J 5 bases, leaving 11 bases between the germline ends. CDR3 length: 13 residues. The CDR3 region is CSASIKYDQPQHF. The CDR3 bases are TGCAGTGCTAGTATAAAGTATGATCAGCCCCAGCATTTT.